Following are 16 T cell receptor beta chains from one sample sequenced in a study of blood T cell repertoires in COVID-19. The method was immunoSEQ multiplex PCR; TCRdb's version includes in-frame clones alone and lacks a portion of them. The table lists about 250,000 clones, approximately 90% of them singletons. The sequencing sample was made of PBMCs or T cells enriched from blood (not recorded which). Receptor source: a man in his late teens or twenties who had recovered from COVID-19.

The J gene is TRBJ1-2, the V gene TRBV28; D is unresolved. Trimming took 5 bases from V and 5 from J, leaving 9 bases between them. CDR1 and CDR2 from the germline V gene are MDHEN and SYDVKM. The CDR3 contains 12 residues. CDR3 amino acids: CASSLTRYGYTF. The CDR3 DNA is TGTGCCAGCAGTCTGACACGTTATGGCTACACCTTC.

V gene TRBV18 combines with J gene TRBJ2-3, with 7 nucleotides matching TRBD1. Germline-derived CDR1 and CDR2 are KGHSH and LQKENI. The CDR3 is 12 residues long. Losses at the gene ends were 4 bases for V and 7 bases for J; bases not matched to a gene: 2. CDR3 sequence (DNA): TGTGCCAGCTCACGACAGGGCCATACGCAGTATTTT. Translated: CASSRQGHTQYF.

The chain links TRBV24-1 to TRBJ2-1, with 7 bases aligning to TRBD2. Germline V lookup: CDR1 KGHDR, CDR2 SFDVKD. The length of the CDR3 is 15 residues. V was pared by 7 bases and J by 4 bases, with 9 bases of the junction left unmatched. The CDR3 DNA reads TGTGCCACCAGAGGGGCTAGCGGTGGATACAATGAGCAGTTCTTC. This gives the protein CATRGASGGYNEQFF.

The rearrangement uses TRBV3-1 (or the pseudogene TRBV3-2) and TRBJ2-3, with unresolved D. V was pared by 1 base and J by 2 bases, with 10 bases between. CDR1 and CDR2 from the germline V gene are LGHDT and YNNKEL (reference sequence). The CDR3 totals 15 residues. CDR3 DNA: TGTGCCAGCAGCCAAGTTCCAGGCGTCACAGATACGCAGTATTTT. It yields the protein CASSQVPGVTDTQYF.

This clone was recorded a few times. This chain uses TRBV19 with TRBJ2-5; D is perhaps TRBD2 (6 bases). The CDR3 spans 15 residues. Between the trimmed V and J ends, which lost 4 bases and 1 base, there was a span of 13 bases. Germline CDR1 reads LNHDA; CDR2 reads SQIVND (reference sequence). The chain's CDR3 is CASSRLDHPQETQYF. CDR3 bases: TGTGCCAGTAGTAGACTAGATCACCCCCAAGAGACCCAGTACTTC.

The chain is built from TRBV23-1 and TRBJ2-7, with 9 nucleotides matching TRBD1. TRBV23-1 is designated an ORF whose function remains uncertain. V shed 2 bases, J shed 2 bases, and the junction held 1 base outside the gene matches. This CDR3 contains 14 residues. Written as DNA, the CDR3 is TGCGCCAGCAGTCAACGGGACAGGGCCTACGAGCAGTACTTC. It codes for CASSQRDRAYEQYF.

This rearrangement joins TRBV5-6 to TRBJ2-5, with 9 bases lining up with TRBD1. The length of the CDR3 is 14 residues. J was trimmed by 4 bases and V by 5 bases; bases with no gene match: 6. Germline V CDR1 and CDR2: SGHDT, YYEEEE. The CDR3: CASRWLDRGETQYF. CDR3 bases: TGTGCCAGCAGGTGGTTGGACAGGGGAGAGACCCAGTACTTC.

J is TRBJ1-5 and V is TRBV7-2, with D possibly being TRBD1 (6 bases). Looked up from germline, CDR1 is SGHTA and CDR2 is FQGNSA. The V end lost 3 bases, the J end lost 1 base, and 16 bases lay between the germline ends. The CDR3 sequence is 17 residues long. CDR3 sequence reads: CASSFLSDSLSNQPQHF. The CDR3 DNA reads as TGTGCCAGCAGCTTCCTTTCGGACAGTCTGAGCAATCAGCCCCAGCATTTT.

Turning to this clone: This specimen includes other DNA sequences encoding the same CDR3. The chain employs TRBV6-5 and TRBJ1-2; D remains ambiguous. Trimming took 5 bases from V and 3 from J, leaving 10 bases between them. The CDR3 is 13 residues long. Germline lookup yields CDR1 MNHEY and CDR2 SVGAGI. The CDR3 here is CASSPTGDYGYTF. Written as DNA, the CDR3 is TGTGCCAGCAGTCCGACGGGTGACTATGGCTACACCTTC.

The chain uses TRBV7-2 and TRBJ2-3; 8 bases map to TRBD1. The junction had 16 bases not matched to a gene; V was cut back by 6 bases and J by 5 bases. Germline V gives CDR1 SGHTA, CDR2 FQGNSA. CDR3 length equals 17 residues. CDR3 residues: CASRPGGGMLSGDTQYF. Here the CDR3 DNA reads TGTGCCAGCAGACCAGGGGGCGGGATGTTGTCCGGAGATACGCAGTATTTT.

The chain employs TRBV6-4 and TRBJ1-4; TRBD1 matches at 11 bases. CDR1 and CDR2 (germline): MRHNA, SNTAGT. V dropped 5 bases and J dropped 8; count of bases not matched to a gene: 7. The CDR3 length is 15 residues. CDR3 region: CASSRTGGSREKLFF. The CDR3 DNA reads TGTGCCAGCAGTCGGACAGGGGGCTCTCGAGAAAAACTGTTTTTT.

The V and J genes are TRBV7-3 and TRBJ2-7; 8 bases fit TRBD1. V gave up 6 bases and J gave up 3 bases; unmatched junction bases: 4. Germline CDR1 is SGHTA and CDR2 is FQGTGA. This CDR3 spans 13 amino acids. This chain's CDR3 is CASSQGARYEQYF. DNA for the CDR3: TGTGCCAGCAGTCAGGGGGCCCGCTACGAGCAGTACTTC. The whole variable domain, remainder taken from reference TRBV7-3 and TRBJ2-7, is GAGVSQTPSNKVTEKGKYVELRCDPISGHTALYWYRQSLGQGPEFLIYFQGTGAADDSGLPNDRFFAVRPEGSVSTLKIQRTERGDSAVYLCASSQGARYEQYFGPGTRLTVT.

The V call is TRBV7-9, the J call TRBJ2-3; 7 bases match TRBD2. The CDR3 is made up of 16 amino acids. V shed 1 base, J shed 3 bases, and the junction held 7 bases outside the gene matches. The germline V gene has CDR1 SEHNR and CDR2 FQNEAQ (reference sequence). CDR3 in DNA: TGTGCCAGCAGCTTAGGGGCGGGGGTTGGGACAGATACGCAGTATTTT. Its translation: CASSLGAGVGTDTQYF.

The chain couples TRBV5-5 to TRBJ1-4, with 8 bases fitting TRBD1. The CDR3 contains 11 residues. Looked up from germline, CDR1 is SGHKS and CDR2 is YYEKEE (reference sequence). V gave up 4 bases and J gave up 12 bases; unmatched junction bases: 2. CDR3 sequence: CASSPDRELFF. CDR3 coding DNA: TGTGCCAGCAGCCCGGACAGGGAACTGTTTTTT.

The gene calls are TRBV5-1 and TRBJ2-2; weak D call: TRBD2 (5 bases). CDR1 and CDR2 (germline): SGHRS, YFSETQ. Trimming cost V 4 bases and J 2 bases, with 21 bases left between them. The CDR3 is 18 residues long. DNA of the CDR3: TGCGCCAGCAGCACTTCTCCCCCCACCCCTAGCAACACCGGGGAGCTGTTTTTT. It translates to CASSTSPPTPSNTGELFF. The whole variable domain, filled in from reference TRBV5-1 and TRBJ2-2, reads KAGVTQTPRYLIKTRGQQVTLSCSPISGHRSVSWYQQTPGQGLQFLFEYFSETQRNKGNFPGRFSGRQFSNSRSEMNVSTLELGDSALYLCASSTSPPTPSNTGELFFGEGSRLTVL.

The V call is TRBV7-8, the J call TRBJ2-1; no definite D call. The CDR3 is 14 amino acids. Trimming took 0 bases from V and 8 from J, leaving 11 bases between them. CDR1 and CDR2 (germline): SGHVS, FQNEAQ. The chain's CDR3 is CASSLAMGRHEQFF. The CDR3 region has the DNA TGTGCCAGCAGCTTAGCGATGGGCAGACATGAGCAGTTCTTC.